This TCR beta chain was profiled in a study of shared clonotypes between healthy human individuals. Generated by immunoSEQ multiplex PCR, the TCRdb table keeps only in-frame clones and is missing some. The data show a few million clones, more than 80% seen once. As to this clone: Antigen unknown.

Study-wide points: Rarefaction demonstrated incomplete sorted-subset sequencing despite large depth. Relative to clonotypes present in all four donors, those not shared had lower generation probabilities.

Unmatched junction bases numbered 13, after V lost 1 base and J lost 8 bases. CDR3 length: 19 amino acids. Germline V lookup: CDR1 LGHNA, CDR2 YSLEER. The specimen was naive CD4+ T cells sorted from blood. Indicated subset: CD45RA+ positively selected. The source is a man aged 18 to 30 in good health. The chain carries TRBV4-3 and TRBJ2-1; 14 bases agree with TRBD2. CDR3 sequence reads: CASSQGLAGGPGWGHEQFF. The CDR3 region has the DNA TGCGCCAGCAGCCAAGGACTAGCGGGAGGGCCGGGCTGGGGACATGAGCAGTTCTTC.